One sample yielded the 19 T cell receptor beta chains listed below, sequenced in a study of blood T cell repertoires in COVID-19. Assay used: immunoSEQ multiplex PCR; TCRdb lists only in-frame clones, some missing. Of 70,000 or so clones in the sample, roughly 84% are singletons; the top ten hold 25% to 35%. The specimen sequenced was peripheral blood. The receptors shown here come from a woman of 80 years or more with active or convalescent COVID-19.

The genes are TRBV19 and TRBJ1-6, with 8 positions matching TRBD1. From germline, CDR1 is LNHDA and CDR2 SQIVND (reference sequence). The CDR3 consists of 15 residues. V lost 7 bases to trimming and J lost 7 bases; unmatched junction nucleotides: 9. The chain's CDR3 is CASTVGTGRNSPLHF. CDR3 in DNA: TGTGCCAGTACCGTCGGGACAGGAAGGAATTCACCCCTCCACTTT.

The CDR3 nucleotides are TGTGCCATCAGTGAGTCGGGGGGGCACACTGAAGCTTTCTTT. Translation: CAISESGGHTEAFF. This chain connects TRBV10-3 to TRBJ1-1, with a possible D match to TRBD1 (6 bases). Germline V gene data show CDR1 as ENHRY and CDR2 as SYGVKD. The CDR3 covers 14 residues. Trimming pared 0 bases from V and 3 bases from J, leaving 8 bases between.

The chain couples TRBV4-2 to TRBJ1-5, with 7 bases identical to TRBD1. The CDR3 runs 16 residues. The J segment lost 4 bases and the V segment lost 4 bases, leaving 10 bases of the junction unmatched. Looked up from germline, CDR1 is LGHNA and CDR2 is YNFKEQ. The CDR3 is CASSPTLGQKNQPQHF. In DNA, the CDR3 is TGTGCCAGCAGCCCGACCCTGGGACAGAAAAATCAGCCCCAGCATTTT.

This clone was observed once. This sequence joins TRBV20-1 and TRBJ1-2; a weak D match, TRBD1 (5 bases). Germline V lookup: CDR1 DFQATT, CDR2 SNEGSKA (reference sequence). V shed 3 bases and J shed 5 bases, with 16 bases lying between them. The CDR3 length is 14 residues. This CDR3 is CSASFGAGVYGYTF. The CDR3 nucleotides are TGCAGTGCTAGTTTTGGGGCAGGCGTTTATGGCTACACCTTC.

The chain uses TRBV19 and TRBJ1-3; weak D call: TRBD1 (6 bases). Between the trimmed V and J ends, which lost 2 bases and 4 bases, there was a span of 15 bases. There are 16 residues in the CDR3. The germline V gene encodes CDR1 LNHDA and CDR2 SQIVND (reference sequence). The CDR3 DNA sequence: TGTGCCAGTAGTATACCCAACAGGGCGTCCGGAAACACCATATATTTT. Translation: CASSIPNRASGNTIYF.

The chain combines TRBV29-1 with TRBJ2-3, with a weak D call TRBD2 (6 bases). The CDR3 contains 11 residues. Germline CDR1 SQVTM, CDR2 ANQGSEA. V lost 6 bases, J lost 10 bases, and 14 bases lay in between. CDR3 nucleotides: TGCAGCGTCCAAGGAGGGGCCCCGCAGTATTTT. It translates to CSVQGGAPQYF.

CDR3 region: CASSVTGGAFYGYTF. The CDR3 region has the DNA TGTGCCAGCAGCGTTACGGGGGGCGCGTTCTATGGCTACACCTTC. This chain uses TRBV9 with TRBJ1-2; D is perhaps TRBD1 (6 bases). The CDR3 extends over 15 amino acids. V lost 2 bases to trimming and J lost 4 bases, with 15 bases between them. From germline, CDR1 is SGDLS and CDR2 YYNGEE. The whole variable domain, remainder taken from reference TRBV9 and TRBJ1-2, is DSGVTQTPKHLITATGQRVTLRCSPRSGDLSVYWYQQSLDQGLQFLIQYYNGEERAKGNILERFSAQQFPDLHSELNLSSLELGDSALYFCASSVTGGAFYGYTFGSGTRLTVV.

The chain joins TRBV6-2 or TRBV6-3 to TRBJ1-3; 7 nucleotides agree with TRBD1. After removal of 5 bases from V and 2 bases from J, the junction contained 6 bases not matched to a gene. The CDR3 sequence is 15 residues long. Germline values: CDR1 MNHEY, CDR2 SVGEGT. Here the CDR3 DNA reads TGTGCCAGCAGTGACAGGGTCTTGGCTGGAAACACCATATATTTT. It codes for CASSDRVLAGNTIYF.

The V call is TRBV5-6, the J call TRBJ2-5; 9 bases match TRBD2. From germline, CDR1 is SGHDT and CDR2 YYEEEE. Trimming at V came to 1 base and at J to 5 bases, leaving 9 bases not matched to a gene. This CDR3 comprises 16 residues. The CDR3 protein is CASSLKGVRGGETQYF. The DNA of the CDR3 is TGTGCCAGCAGCTTGAAAGGAGTGCGGGGGGGTGAGACCCAGTACTTC.

The V and J genes are TRBV7-2 and TRBJ2-5; D uncertain. V was cut by 3 bases and J by 2 bases, with 7 bases left in between. CDR3 length: 13 residues. Germline loops: CDR1 SGHTA, CDR2 FQGNSA. CDR3 sequence reads: CASSFWSQETQYF. The CDR3 nucleotides are TGTGCCAGCAGCTTTTGGAGTCAAGAGACCCAGTACTTC.

The gene calls are TRBV5-4 and TRBJ1-1, with D possibly matching TRBD1 (6 bases). Germline V CDR1 and CDR2: SGHNT, YYREEE (reference sequence). Between the trimmed V and J ends, which lost 4 bases and 4 bases, there was a span of 11 bases. This CDR3 spans 13 amino acids. CDR3: CASSRQVFTEAFF. DNA of the CDR3: TGTGCCAGCAGCCGACAGGTCTTCACTGAAGCTTTCTTT.

The chain recombines TRBV7-2 with TRBJ1-2; no reliable D call. V lost 5 bases, J lost 8 bases, and 15 bases lay in between. This CDR3 region has 13 residues. Germline values: CDR1 SGHTA, CDR2 FQGNSA. The CDR3 loop reads CASSQAVPAGYTF. CDR3 nucleotides: TGTGCCAGCAGCCAAGCGGTTCCGGCAGGCTACACCTTC.

The chain carries TRBV5-4 and TRBJ2-4, with 12 bases identical to TRBD2. The trim removed 0 bases at V and 6 bases at J, leaving 1 base unmatched. CDR1 SGHNT and CDR2 YYREEE come from the germline V gene (reference sequence). This CDR3 is built from 15 residues. The CDR3 here is CASSLELAGGNIQYF. DNA for the CDR3: TGTGCCAGCAGCTTGGAACTAGCGGGGGGAAACATTCAGTACTTC.

The V gene is TRBV4-3, the J gene TRBJ1-5; 7 nucleotides agree with TRBD1. CDR1 and CDR2 (germline): LGHNA, YSLEER. V trimming: 4 bases; J trimming: 8 bases; junction bases outside the gene matches: 5. CDR3 length: 13 residues. DNA for the CDR3: TGCGCCAGCAGCCTTTTTACAGGGGAGCCCCAGCATTTT. The encoded protein is CASSLFTGEPQHF.

Written as DNA, the CDR3 is TGTGCCAGCAGCCGAACGGCGGGGAGTGGAACTGAAGCTTTCTTT. Amino acid sequence: CASSRTAGSGTEAFF. This chain links TRBV3-1 (or the pseudogene TRBV3-2) with TRBJ1-1; D ambiguous. Trimming stripped 4 bases from V and 5 bases from J, with 17 bases between. Germline CDR1 is LGHDT and CDR2 is YNNKEL (reference sequence). CDR3 length equals 15 residues.

The chain has TRBV30 and TRBJ2-2; D remains ambiguous. CDR1 and CDR2 from the germline V gene are GTSNPN and SVGIG (reference sequence). This CDR3 is built from 12 residues. Trimming stripped 2 bases from V and 7 bases from J, with 8 bases between. CDR3 region: CAWSPTDGELFF. The CDR3, as DNA: TGTGCCTGGAGTCCAACAGACGGGGAGCTGTTTTTT. Looking up the rest from reference TRBV30 and TRBJ2-2 gives the full variable domain: SQTIHQWPATLVQPVGSPLSLECTVEGTSNPNLYWYRQAAGRGLQLLFYSVGIGQISSEVPQNLSASRPQDRQFILSSKKLLLSDSGFYLCAWSPTDGELFFGEGSRLTVL.

The chain carries TRBV5-5 and TRBJ2-4; 7 bases map to TRBD2. V trimming: 4 bases; J trimming: 0 bases; junction bases outside the gene matches: 7. The germline V gene encodes CDR1 SGHKS and CDR2 YYEKEE (reference sequence). This CDR3 contains 16 residues. CDR3 coding DNA: TGTGCCAGCAGCGTGCGGGGGAACCTAGCCAAAAACATTCAGTACTTC. Encoded protein: CASSVRGNLAKNIQYF.

The chain couples TRBV30 to TRBJ1-2; D uncertain. V lost 0 bases to trimming and J lost 8 bases, with 10 bases between them. The CDR3 runs to 12 residues. Germline values: CDR1 GTSNPN, CDR2 SVGIG (reference sequence). CDR3 in amino acids: CAWSVAGIGYTF. As DNA, the CDR3 is TGTGCCTGGAGTGTAGCGGGTATCGGCTACACCTTC.

The V call is TRBV5-1, the J call TRBJ1-1, with TRBD1 identical over 10 bases. The germline V gene encodes CDR1 SGHRS and CDR2 YFSETQ. The J segment lost 2 bases and the V segment lost 6 bases, leaving 10 bases of the junction unmatched. This CDR3 is 16 amino acids long. This CDR3 reads CASTRGPTGGNTEAFF. The CDR3 bases are TGCGCCAGCACGAGGGGGCCGACAGGGGGCAACACTGAAGCTTTCTTT.